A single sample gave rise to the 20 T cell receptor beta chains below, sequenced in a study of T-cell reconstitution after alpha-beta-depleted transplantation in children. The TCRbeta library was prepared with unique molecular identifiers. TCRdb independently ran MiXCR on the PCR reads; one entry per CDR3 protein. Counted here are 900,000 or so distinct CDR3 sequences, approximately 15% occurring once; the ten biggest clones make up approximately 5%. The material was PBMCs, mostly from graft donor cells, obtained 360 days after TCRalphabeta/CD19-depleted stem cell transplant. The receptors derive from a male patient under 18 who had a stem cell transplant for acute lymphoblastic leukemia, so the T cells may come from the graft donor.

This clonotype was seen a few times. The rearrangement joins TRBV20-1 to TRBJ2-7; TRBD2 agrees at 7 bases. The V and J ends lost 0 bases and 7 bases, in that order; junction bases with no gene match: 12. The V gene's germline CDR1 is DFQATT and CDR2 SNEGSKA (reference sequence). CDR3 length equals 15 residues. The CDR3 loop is CSAREAGRVRSEQYF. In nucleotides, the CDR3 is TGCAGTGCTAGAGAAGCGGGAAGGGTGAGGAGTGAGCAGTACTTC.

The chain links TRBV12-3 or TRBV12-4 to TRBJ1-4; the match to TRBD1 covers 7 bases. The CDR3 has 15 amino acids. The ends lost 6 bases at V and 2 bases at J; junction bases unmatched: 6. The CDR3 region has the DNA TGTGCCAGCAGGCCACAGGGGCCGACTAATGAAAAACTGTTTTTT. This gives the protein CASRPQGPTNEKLFF.

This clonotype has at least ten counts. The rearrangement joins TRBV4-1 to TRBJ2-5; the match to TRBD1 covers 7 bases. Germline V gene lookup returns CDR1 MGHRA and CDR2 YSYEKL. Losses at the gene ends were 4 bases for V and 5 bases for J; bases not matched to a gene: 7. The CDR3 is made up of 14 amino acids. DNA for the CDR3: TGCGCCAGCAGCCCCTCGGACAGGAGGGAGACCCAGTACTTC. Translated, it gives CASSPSDRRETQYF.

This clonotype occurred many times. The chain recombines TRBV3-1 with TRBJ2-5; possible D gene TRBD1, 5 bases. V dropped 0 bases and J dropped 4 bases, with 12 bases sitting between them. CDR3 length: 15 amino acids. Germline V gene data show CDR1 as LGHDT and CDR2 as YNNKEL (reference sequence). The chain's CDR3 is CASSQESRAGETQYF. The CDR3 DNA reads TGTGCCAGCAGCCAAGAGAGCAGGGCCGGAGAGACCCAGTACTTC.

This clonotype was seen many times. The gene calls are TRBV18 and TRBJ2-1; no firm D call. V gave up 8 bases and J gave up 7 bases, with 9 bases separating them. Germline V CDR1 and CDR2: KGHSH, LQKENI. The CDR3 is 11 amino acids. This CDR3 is CASSGGNEQFF. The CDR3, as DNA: TGTGCCAGCAGTGGTGGGAATGAGCAGTTCTTC.

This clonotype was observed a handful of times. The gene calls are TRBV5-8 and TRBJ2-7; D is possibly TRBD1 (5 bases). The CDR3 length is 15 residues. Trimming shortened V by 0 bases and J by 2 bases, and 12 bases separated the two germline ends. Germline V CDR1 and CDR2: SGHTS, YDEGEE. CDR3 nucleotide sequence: TGTGCCAGCAGCTTGGTTGGGGTACAGGCCTACGAGCAGTACTTC. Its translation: CASSLVGVQAYEQYF.

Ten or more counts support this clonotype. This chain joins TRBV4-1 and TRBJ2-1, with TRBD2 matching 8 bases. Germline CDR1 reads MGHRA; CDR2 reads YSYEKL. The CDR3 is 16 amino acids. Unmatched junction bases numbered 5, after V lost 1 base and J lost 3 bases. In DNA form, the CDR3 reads TGCGCCAGCAGCCAAGTTCCCGCGGGGGGCTACAATGAGCAGTTCTTC. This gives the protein CASSQVPAGGYNEQFF.

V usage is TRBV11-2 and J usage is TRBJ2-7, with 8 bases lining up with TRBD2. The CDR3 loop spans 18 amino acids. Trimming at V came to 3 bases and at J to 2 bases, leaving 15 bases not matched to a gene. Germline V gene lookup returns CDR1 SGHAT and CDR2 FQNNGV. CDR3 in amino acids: CASSFPFVGGRSTYEQYF. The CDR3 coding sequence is TGTGCCAGCAGCTTCCCCTTTGTGGGCGGGAGGTCAACCTACGAGCAGTACTTC.

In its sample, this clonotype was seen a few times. CDR3 in DNA: TGTGCCAGCAGCCTCGTCCCGCAGGGGGTTACCGGGGAGCTGTTTTTT. This encodes CASSLVPQGVTGELFF. V and J are TRBV11-2 and TRBJ2-2, with 7 bases identical to TRBD1. The V segment lost 5 bases and the J segment 5 bases; nucleotides outside the gene matches: 11. Germline V gene sequence: CDR1 SGHAT, CDR2 FQNNGV. The CDR3 totals 16 residues.

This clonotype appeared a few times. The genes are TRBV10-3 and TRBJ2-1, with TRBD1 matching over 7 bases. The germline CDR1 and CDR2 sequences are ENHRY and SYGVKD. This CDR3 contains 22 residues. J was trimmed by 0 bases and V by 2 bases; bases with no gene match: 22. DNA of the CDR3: TGTGCCATCAGTGAGACGACAGGGCAAGAGGCTAGGTGGGACCTCTCCTACAATGAGCAGTTCTTC. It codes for CAISETTGQEARWDLSYNEQFF.

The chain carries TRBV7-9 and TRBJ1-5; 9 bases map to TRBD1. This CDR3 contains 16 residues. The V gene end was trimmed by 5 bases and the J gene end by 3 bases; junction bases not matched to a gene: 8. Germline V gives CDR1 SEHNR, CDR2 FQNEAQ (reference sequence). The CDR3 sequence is CASSTMGQGNNQPQHF. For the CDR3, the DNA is TGTGCCAGCAGCACCATGGGACAGGGTAACAATCAGCCCCAGCATTTT.

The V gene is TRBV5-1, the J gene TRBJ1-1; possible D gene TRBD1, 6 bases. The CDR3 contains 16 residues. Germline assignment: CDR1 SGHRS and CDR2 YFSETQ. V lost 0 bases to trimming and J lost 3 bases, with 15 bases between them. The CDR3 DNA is TGCGCCAGCAGCTTGGACAGGGAGAGTGCGGACACTGAAGCTTTCTTT. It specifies CASSLDRESADTEAFF.

CDR3 sequence (DNA): TGTGCCAGCAGCTTGACCAGGGGAAACGAGCAGTACTTC. Translating it yields CASSLTRGNEQYF. The gene calls are TRBV7-3 and TRBJ2-7; D perhaps matches TRBD1 (6 bases). Germline CDR1 SGHTA, CDR2 FQGTGA. V gave up 3 bases and J gave up 5 bases, with 11 bases separating them. The length of the CDR3 is 13 residues. The whole variable domain, remainder taken from reference TRBV7-3 and TRBJ2-7, is GAGVSQTPSNKVTEKGKYVELRCDPISGHTALYWYRQSLGQGPEFLIYFQGTGAADDSGLPNDRFFAVRPEGSVSTLKIQRTERGDSAVYLCASSLTRGNEQYFGPGTRLTVT.

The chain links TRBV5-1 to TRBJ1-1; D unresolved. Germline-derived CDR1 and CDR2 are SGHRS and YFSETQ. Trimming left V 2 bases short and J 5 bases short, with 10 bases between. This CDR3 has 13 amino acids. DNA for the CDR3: TGCGCCAGCAGCTTATATAGGATGACTGAAGCTTTCTTT. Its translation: CASSLYRMTEAFF.

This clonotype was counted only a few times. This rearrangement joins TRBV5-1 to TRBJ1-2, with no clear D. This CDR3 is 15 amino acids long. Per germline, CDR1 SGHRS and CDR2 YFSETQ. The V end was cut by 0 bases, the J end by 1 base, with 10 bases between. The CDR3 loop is CASSLDAPYNYGYTF. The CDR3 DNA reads TGCGCCAGCAGCTTGGATGCACCTTATAACTATGGCTACACCTTC.

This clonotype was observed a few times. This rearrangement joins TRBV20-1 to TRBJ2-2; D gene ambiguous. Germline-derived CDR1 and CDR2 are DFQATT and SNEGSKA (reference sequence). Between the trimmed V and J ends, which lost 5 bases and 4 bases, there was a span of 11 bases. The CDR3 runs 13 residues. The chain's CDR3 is CSAPPATTGELFF. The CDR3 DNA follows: TGCAGTGCTCCCCCCGCGACCACCGGGGAGCTGTTTTTT.

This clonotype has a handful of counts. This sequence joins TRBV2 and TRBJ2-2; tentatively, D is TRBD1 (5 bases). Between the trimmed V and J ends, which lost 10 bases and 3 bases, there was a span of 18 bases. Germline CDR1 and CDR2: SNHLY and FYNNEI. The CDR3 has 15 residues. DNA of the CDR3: TGTGCCAACAACCGGGCAGGGATCGACACCGGGGAGCTGTTTTTT. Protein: CANNRAGIDTGELFF.

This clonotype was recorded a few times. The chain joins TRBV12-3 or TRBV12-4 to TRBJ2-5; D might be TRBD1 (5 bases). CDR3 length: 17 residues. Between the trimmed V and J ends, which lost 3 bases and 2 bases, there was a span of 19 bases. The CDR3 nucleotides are TGTGCCAGCAGTTTTGGGGCGATTCGGGCCGAACAAGAGACCCAGTACTTC. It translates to CASSFGAIRAEQETQYF.

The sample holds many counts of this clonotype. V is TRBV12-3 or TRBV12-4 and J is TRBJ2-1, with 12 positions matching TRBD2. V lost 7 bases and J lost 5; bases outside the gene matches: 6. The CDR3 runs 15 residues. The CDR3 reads CASTPLAGGDNEQFF. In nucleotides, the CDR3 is TGTGCCAGCACTCCACTAGCGGGGGGCGACAATGAGCAGTTCTTC.

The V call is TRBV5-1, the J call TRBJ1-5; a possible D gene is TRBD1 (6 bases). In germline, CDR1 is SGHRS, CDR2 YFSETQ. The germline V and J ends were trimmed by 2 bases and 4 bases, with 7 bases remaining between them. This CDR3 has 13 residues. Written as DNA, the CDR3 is TGCGCCAGCAGCTTTACAGGGAATCAGCCCCAGCATTTT. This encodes CASSFTGNQPQHF.